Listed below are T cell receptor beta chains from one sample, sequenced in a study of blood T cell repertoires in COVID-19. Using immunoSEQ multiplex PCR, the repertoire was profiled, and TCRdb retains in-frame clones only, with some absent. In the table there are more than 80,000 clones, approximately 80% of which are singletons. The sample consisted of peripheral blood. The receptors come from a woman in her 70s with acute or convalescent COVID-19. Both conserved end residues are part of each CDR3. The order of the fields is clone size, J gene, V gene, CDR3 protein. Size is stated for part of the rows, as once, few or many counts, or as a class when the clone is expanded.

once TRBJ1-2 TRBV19 CASSIGQYYGYTF
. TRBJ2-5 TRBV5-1 CASSLAGETQYF
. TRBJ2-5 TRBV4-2 CASSQGVGRQETQYF
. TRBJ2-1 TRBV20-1 CSASSPRGGQNEQFF
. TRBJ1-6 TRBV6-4 CASSQNLNRGNSPLHF
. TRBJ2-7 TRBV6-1 CASSGWDFTDSYEQYF
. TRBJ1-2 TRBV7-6 CASSRKGTGGFYGYTF
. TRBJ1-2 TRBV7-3 CASSPSSGFAYGYTF
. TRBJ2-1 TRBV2 CASSDTTSGGASGYNEQFF
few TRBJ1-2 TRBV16 CASSQYIFAGQGSYGYTF
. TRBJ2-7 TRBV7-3 CASSSHPEYRSSYEQYF
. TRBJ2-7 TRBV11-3 CASSTRQGPYEQYF
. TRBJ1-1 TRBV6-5 CASTKGAEGGTEAFF
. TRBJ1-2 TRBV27 CASSLSPQTGLLYGYTF
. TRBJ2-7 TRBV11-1 CASSERQNRDYEQYF
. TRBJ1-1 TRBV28 CASSRTGGAFF
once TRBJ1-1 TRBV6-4 CASSDSASPGATEAFF
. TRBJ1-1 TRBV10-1 CASPSSITEAFF
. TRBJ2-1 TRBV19 CASSTPTGTHEQFF
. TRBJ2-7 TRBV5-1 CASSLSGQGFEQYF
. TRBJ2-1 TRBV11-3 CASSPQAEGNEQFF
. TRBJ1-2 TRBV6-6 CASSYGGFSAGYTF
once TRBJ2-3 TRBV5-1 CASNLRGDLTDTQYF
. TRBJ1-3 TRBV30 CAWSVGAGNTIYF
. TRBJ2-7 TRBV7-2 CASSQGPGGYEQYF
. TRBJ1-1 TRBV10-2 CASSGTGIEAFF
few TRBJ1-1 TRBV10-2 CASNGQMNTEAFF
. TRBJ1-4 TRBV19 CASRPEQGARIVGEKLFF
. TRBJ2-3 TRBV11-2 CASSFSGVTDTQYF
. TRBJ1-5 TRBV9 CASSVAGQLNQPQHF
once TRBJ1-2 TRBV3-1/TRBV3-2 CASSQGPQDPFYGYTF
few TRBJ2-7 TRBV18 CASQGDEQYF
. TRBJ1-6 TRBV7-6 CASSLPGGTGGAFNSPLHF
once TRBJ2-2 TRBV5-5 CASREGIWDTGELFF
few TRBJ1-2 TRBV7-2 CASSSGQNYGYTF
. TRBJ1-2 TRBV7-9 CASSRDSLYGYTF
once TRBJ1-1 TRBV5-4 CASSRGQENTEAFF
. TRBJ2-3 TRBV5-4 CASSPGQSTDTQYF
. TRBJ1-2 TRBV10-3 CAISPFDRDSYGYTF
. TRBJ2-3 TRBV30 CAWTAGVTTDTQYF
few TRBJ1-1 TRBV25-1 CASSDPRGDTEAFF
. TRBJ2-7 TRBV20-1 CSAIDSLSSYEQYF
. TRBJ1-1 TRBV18 CASSPSVADRGTEAFF
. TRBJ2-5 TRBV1 CTSSQDRGSGAYQETQYF
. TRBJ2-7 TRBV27 CASTPVAGSYEQYF
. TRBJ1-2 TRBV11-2 CASSPGVNYGYTF
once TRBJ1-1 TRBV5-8 CASSVSVNTEAFF
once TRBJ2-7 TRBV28 CASSWGQYEQYF
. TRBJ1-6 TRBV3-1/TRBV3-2 CASSQGTGGSPLHF
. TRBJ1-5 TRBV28 CASSLSPGNQPQHF
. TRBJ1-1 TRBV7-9 CASSSGQALMNTEAFF
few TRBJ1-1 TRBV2 CASSQGENTEAFF